Listed below are T cell receptor beta chains from one sample, sequenced in a study of T-cell reconstitution after alpha-beta-depleted transplantation in children. TCRdb itself ran the PCR reads through MiXCR, one entry per CDR3 protein. The sample consists of around 90,000 distinct CDR3 sequences, about 16% of them appearing once. The sample here was PBMCs, mostly from graft donor cells, taken 180 days after TCRalphabeta/CD19-depleted stem cell transplant. Receptors were obtained from a male patient between 2 and 9 years old who had a stem cell transplant for acute lymphoblastic leukemia, so the T cells may come from the graft donor. CDR3s leave out the opening cysteine and the closing phenylalanine or tryptophan. Clone size is given for some rows only: seen once, a few or many times, or a class if the clone is expanded.

>few|TRBV5-1
ASSLKGVDTEAF
>many|TRBV29-1
SVDDGQAEFYEQY
>few|TRBV6-7
ASSFIGDHYGYT
>few|TRBV27
ASTGGGAYGELF
>few|TRBV6-5
ASTWTGRAEAF
>NA|TRBV18
ASSPAGAPNEQF
>few|TRBV19
ASHTPGDSGNTIY
>NA|TRBV3-1
ASSRPGTGGHEQF
>many|TRBV29-1
SGLGTANTEAF
>few|TRBV13
ASSLGGGLAGVPGSTDTQY
>NA|TRBV27
ASTRGYEQY